This T cell receptor beta chain was captured in a study of Ad26.COV2.S vaccination and SARS-CoV-2 variants. About the study: Sample donor was a member of the COV1001 Ad26.COV2.S trial arm. Ad26.COV2.S, an intramuscular injection, was given once or twice 56 days apart. The study's findings and limits: Recipients of either vaccine or placebo displayed similar breadth of non-spike TCRs.

The repertoire was sequenced with immunoSEQ multiplex PCR; TCRdb's copy has only in-frame clones and lacks some. Found here are some 640,000 clones, 80% to 90% of them singletons; the top ten hold about 1.5%. Treatment reported: around 19 received Ad26.COV2.S at low or high dose, single or two shots; roughly 5 received placebo; per-sample allocation not given. Sampling was performed 63 days after the first vaccine or placebo injection. Points on this clone: Its antigen is unknown.

Germline V gene lookup returns CDR1 LNHDA and CDR2 SQIVND (reference sequence). V was clipped by 6 bases and J by 0 bases, with 11 bases between them. This CDR3 is built from 14 residues. This rearrangement joins TRBV19 to TRBJ2-5, with no clear D. The sample consisted of peripheral blood, taken in a trial of Ad26.COV2.S vaccine versus placebo. The receptor was derived from a person between 18 and 65 years old who received the Ad26.COV2.S COVID-19 vaccine or a placebo. The CDR3 coding sequence is TGTGCCAGTAGCACTACTCCGTACCAAGAGACCCAGTACTTC. This sequence encodes CASSTTPYQETQYF.